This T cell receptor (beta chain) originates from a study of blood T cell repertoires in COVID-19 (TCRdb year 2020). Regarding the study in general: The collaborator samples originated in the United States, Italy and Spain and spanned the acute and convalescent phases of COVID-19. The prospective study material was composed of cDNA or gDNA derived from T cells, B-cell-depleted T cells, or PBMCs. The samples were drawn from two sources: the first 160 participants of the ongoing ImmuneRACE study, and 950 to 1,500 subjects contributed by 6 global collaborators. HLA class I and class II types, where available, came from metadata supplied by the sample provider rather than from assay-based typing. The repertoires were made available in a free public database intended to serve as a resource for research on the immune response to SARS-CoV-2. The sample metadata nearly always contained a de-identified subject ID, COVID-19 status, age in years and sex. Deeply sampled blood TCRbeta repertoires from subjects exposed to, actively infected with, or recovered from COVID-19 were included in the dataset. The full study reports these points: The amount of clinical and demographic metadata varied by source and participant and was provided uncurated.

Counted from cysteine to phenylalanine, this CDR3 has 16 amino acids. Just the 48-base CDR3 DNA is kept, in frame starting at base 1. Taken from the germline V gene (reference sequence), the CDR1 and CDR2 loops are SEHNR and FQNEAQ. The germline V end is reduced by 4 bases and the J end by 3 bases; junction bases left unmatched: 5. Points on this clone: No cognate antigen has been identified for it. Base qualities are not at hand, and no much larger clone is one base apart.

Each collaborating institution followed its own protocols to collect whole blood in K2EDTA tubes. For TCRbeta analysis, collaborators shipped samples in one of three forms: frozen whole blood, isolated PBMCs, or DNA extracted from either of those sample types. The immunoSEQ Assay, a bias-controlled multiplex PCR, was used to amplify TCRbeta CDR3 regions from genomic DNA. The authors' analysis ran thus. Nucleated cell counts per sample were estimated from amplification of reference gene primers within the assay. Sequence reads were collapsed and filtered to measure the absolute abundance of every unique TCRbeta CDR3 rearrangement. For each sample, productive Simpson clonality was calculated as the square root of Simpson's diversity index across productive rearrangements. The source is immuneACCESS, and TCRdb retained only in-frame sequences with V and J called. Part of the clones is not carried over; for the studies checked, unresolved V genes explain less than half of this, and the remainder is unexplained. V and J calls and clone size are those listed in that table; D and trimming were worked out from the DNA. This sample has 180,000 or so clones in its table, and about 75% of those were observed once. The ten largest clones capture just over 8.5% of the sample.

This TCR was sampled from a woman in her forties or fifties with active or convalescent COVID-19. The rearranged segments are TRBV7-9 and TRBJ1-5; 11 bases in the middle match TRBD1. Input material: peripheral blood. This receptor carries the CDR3 CASSSGQGAPNQPQHF. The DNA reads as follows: TGTGCCAGCAGCTCCGGACAGGGGGCCCCCAATCAGCCCCAGCATTTT.